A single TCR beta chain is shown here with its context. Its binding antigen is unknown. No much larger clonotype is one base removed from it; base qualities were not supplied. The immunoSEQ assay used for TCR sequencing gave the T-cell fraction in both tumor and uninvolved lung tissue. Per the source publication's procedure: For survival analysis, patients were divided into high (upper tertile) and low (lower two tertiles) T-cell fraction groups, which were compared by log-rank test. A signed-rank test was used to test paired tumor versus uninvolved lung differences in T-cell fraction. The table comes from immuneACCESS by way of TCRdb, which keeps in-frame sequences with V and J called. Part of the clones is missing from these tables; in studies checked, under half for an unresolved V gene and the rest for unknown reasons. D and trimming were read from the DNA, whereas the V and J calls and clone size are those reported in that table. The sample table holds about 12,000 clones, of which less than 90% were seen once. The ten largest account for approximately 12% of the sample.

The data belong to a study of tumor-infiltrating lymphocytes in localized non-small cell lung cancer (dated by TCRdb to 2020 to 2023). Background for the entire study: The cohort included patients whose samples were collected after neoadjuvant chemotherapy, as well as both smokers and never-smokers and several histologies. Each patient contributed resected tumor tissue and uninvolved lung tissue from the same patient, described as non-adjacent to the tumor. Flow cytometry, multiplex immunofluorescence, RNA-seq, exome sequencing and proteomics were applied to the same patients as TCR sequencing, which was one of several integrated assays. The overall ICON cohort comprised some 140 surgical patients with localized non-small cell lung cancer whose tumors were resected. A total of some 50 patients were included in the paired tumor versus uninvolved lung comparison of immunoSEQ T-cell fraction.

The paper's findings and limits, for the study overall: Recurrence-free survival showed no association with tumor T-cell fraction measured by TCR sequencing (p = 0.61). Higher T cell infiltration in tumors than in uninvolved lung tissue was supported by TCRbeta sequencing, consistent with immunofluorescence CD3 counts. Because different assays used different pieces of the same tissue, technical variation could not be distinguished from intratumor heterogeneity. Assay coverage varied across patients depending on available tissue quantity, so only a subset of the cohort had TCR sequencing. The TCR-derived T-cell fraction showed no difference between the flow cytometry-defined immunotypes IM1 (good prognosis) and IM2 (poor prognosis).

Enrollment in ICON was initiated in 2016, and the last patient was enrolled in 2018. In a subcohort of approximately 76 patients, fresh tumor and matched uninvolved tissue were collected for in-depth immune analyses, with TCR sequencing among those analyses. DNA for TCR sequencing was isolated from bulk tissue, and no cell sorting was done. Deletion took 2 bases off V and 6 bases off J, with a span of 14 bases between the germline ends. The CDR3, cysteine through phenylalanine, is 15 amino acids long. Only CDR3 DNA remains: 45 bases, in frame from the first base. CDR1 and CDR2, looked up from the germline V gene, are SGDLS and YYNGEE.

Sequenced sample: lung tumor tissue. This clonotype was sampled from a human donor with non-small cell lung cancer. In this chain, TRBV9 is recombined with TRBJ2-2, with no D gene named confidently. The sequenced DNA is TGTGCCAGCAGCGTCCGATCCGCTATCGCCGGGGAGCTGTTTTTT. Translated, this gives CASSVRSAIAGELFF.